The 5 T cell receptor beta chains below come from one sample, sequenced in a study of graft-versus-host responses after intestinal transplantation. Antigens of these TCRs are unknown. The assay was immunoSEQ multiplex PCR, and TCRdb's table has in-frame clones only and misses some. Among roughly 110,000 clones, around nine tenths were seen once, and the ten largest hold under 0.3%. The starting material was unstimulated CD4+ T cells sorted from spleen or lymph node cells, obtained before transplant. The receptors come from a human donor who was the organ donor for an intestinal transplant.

This chain's CDR3 is CASSKAGGSTDTQYF. Written as DNA, the CDR3 is TGTGCCAGCAGCAAAGCGGGGGGAAGCACAGATACGCAGTATTTT. The chain uses TRBV21-1 and TRBJ2-3; TRBD2 is the table's D call and was not checked against the DNA. TRBV21-1 is a pseudogene locus. The CDR3 is made up of 15 amino acids.

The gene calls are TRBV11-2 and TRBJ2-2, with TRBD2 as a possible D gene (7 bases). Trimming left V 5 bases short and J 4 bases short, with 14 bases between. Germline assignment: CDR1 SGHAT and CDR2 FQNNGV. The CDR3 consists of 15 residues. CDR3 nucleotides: TGTGCCAGCAGCCCGCACAGGGAGGGCACCGGGGAGCTGTTTTTT. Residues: CASSPHREGTGELFF.

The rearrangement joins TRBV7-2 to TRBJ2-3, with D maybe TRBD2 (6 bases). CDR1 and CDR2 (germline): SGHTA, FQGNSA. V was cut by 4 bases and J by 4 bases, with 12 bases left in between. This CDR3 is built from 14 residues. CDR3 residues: CASSSPAGSDTQYF. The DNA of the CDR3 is TGTGCCAGCAGCTCCCCTGCGGGATCAGATACGCAGTATTTT.

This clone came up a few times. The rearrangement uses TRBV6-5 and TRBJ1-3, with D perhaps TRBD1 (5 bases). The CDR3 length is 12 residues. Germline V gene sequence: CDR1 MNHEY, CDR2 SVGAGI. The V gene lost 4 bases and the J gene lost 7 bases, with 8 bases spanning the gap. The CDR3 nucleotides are TGTGCCAGCAGTTCACCAGGGAACACCATATATTTT. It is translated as CASSSPGNTIYF.

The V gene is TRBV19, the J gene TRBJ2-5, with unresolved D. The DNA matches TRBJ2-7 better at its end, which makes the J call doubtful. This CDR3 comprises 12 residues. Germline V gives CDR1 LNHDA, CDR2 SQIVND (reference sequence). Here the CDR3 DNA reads TGTGCCAGTAGGAGCGACGGATACGAGCAGTACTTC. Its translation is CASRSDGYEQYF.